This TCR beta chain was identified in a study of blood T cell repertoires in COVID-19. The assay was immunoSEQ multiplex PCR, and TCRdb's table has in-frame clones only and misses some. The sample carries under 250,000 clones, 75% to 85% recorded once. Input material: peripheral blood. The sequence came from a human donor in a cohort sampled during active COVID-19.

The chain's CDR3 is CASSGQSYNEQFF. The CDR3 nucleotides read TGTGCCAGCAGCGGACAGTCATACAATGAGCAGTTCTTC. V and J are TRBV6-5 and TRBJ2-1; tentatively, D is TRBD1 (6 bases). The CDR3 covers 13 residues. Germline loops: CDR1 MNHEY, CDR2 SVGAGI. V lost 6 bases, J lost 4 bases, and 10 bases lay in between.